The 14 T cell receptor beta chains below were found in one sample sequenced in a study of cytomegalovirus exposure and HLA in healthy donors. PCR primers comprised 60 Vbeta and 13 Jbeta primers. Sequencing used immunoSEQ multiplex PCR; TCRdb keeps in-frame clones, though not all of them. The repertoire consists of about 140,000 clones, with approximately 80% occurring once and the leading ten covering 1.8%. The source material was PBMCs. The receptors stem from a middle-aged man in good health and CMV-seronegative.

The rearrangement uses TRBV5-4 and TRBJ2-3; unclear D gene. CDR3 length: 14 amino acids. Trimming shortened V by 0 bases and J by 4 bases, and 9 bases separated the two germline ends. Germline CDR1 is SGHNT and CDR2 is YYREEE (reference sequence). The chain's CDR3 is CASSLVGSSDTQYF. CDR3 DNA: TGTGCCAGCAGCTTGGTGGGCAGTTCAGATACGCAGTATTTT.

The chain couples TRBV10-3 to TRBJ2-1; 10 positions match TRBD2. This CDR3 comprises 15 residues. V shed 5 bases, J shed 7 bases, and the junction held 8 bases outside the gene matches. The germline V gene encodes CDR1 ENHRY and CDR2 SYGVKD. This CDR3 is CAISSGGAGVNEQFF. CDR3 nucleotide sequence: TGTGCCATCAGTAGCGGGGGGGCCGGAGTAAATGAGCAGTTCTTC.

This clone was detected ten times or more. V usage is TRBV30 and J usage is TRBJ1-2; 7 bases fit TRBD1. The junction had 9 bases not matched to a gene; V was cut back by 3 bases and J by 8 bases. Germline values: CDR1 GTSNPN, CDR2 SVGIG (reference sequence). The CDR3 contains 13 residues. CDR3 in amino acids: CAWRTGATWGYTF. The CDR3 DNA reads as TGTGCCTGGAGAACAGGGGCAACCTGGGGCTACACCTTC.

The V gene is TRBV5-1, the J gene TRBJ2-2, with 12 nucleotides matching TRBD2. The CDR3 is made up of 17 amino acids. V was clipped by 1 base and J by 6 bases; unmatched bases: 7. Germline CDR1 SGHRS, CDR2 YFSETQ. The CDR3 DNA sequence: TGCGCCAGCAGCTTGTCTAGCGGGAGGGCCGAGGCCGGGGAGCTGTTTTTT. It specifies CASSLSSGRAEAGELFF.

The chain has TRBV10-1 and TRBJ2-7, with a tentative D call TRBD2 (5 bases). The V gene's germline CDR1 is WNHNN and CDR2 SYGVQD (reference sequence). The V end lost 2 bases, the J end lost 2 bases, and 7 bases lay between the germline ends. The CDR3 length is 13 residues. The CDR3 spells CASSELATYEQYF. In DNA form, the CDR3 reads TGCGCCAGCAGTGAGCTAGCCACCTACGAGCAGTACTTC.

In nucleotides, the CDR3 is TGTGCCAGCAGCTTGGCCACAGCCTCGGCCTACGAGCAGTACTTC. Translated, it gives CASSLATASAYEQYF. The V and J genes are TRBV5-5 and TRBJ2-5; D is uncertain. Matching the DNA end better, TRBJ2-7 makes the J call doubtful. Germline loops: CDR1 SGHKS, CDR2 YYEKEE (reference sequence). The CDR3 consists of 15 residues.

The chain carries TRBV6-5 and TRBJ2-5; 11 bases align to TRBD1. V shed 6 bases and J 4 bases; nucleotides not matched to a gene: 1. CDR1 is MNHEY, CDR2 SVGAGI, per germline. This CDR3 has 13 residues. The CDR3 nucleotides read TGTGCCAGCAGCGGGACAGGGGGAGAGACCCAGTACTTC. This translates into CASSGTGGETQYF.

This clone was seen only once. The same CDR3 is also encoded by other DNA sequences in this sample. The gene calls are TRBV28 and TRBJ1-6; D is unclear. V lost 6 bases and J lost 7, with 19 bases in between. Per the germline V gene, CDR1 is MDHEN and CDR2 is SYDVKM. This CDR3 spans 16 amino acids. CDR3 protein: CASRSGSTVENSPLHF. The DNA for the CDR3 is TGTGCCAGCAGATCGGGGAGCACGGTAGAGAATTCACCCCTCCACTTT.

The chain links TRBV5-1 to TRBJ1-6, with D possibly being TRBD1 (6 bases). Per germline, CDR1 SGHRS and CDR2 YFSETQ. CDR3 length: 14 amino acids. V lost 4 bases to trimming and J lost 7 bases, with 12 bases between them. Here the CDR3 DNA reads TGCGCCAGCAGCCTTGGACAGATCAATTCACCCCTCCACTTT. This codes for CASSLGQINSPLHF.

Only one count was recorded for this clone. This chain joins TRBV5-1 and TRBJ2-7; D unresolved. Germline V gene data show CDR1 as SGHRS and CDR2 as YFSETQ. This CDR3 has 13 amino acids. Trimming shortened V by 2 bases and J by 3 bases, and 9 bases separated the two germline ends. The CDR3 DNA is TGCGCCAGCAGCTTAGACCCGGGCTACGAGCAGTACTTC. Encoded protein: CASSLDPGYEQYF.

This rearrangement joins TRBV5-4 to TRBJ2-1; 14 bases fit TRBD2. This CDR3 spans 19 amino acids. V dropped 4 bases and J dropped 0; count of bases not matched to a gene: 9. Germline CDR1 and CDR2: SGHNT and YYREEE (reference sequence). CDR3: CASSDGTSGGHSSYNEQFF. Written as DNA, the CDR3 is TGTGCCAGCAGCGACGGGACTAGCGGGGGTCACAGCTCCTACAATGAGCAGTTCTTC.

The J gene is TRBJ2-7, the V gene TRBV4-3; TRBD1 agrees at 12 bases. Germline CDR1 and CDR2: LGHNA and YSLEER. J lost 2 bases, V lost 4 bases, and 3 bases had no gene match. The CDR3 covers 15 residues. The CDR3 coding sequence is TGCGCCAGCAGCCTCGGGACAGGGGGCACCTACGAGCAGTACTTC. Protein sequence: CASSLGTGGTYEQYF.

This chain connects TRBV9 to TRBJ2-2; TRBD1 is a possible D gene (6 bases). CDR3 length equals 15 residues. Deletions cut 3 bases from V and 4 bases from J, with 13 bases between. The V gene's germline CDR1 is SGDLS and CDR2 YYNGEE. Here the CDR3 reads CASSAESRGTGELFF. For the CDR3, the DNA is TGTGCCAGCAGCGCGGAGTCCAGGGGCACCGGGGAGCTGTTTTTT.

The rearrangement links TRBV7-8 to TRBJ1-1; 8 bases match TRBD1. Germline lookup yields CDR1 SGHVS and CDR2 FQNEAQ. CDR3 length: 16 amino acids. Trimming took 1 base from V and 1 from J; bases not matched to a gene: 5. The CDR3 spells CASSLGQGATNTEAFF. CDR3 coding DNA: TGTGCCAGCAGCTTAGGCCAGGGGGCGACGAACACTGAAGCTTTCTTT.